Listed here is a single T cell receptor beta chain. Its antigen is still unknown. This sample is drawn from a study of T cell clones after liver transplantation. Background on the study: Tolerant meant at least one year fully off immunosuppression without liver enzymes above twice normal.

Assay: immunoSEQ multiplex PCR; the TCRdb copy retains only in-frame clones and omits some. This table has more than 100,000 clones, 80% to 90% appearing once. Study-level findings and limits: Migration into the graft, not deletion, may explain lost graft donor-reactive T cells.

Germline CDR1 SGHRS, CDR2 YFSETQ. V was shortened by 0 bases and J by 5 bases, with 14 bases between the two germline ends. The CDR3 extends over 15 amino acids. The V and J genes are TRBV5-1 and TRBJ2-5; a possible D gene is TRBD2 (7 bases). The source of this sequence is a human patient who received a liver transplant. The graft donor may have contributed some T cells. Here the sequenced sample was CD4+ T cells from blood, taken around 4 years after liver transplant. In nucleotides, the CDR3 is TGCGCCAGCAGCTTGGGCGGGGGCCAGTGGGAGACCCAGTACTTC. The encoded protein is CASSLGGGQWETQYF.